The next 31 T cell receptor beta chains were all read from a single sample in a study of shared clonotypes between healthy human individuals. Clones were read by immunoSEQ multiplex PCR, and TCRdb kept only the in-frame ones, dropping some. The table lists 2 million to 2.5 million clones, roughly 94% of them singletons. The sequenced sample consisted of naive CD4+ T cells sorted from blood. Noted subset: CD45RA+ positively selected. These receptors were collected from a man aged 18 to 29 in good health.

CDR3 DNA sequence: TGCAGCGTTGAACTCGTTAACTATGGCTACACCTTC. Its translation is CSVELVNYGYTF. The rearrangement uses TRBV29-1 and TRBJ1-2; D call uncertain. Trimming stripped 2 bases from V and 1 base from J, with 5 bases between. Germline lookup yields CDR1 SQVTM and CDR2 ANQGSEA. The CDR3 spans 12 residues.

The V call is TRBV10-2, the J call TRBJ1-5; D call uncertain. The V and J ends lost 2 bases and 4 bases respectively, with 12 bases between them. The CDR3 totals 15 residues. From germline, CDR1 is WSHSY and CDR2 SAAADI. DNA for the CDR3: TGCGCCAGCAGTGAGCATCGAGCCACAAATCAGCCCCAGCATTTT. It specifies CASSEHRATNQPQHF.

J is TRBJ1-4 and V is TRBV18; 8 nucleotides align to TRBD1. Germline trimming cut 3 bases from V and 7 bases from J; bases unmatched to any gene: 10. This CDR3 spans 16 amino acids. Germline V gene sequence: CDR1 KGHSH, CDR2 LQKENI. CDR3 sequence: CASSPLLTGAGEKLFF. DNA for the CDR3: TGTGCCAGCTCACCCCTTTTGACAGGGGCAGGTGAAAAACTGTTTTTT. The full variable domain, in which reference TRBV18 and TRBJ1-4 provide the parts outside the CDR3, is NAGVMQNPRHLVRRRGQEARLRCSPMKGHSHVYWYRQLPEEGLKFMVYLQKENIIDESGMPKERFSAEFPKEGPSILRIQQVVRGDSAAYFCASSPLLTGAGEKLFFGSGTQLSVL.

The V gene is TRBV11-2, the J gene TRBJ1-3; D is perhaps TRBD1 (6 bases). CDR3 length equals 18 residues. From germline, CDR1 is SGHAT and CDR2 FQNNGV. Trimming cost V 2 bases and J 4 bases, with 21 bases left between them. The DNA of the CDR3 is TGTGCCAGCAGCTTATCTGGATTGTCACAGGGTCCGGGAAACACCATATATTTT. It specifies CASSLSGLSQGPGNTIYF.

The CDR3: CASSPEVNYGYTF. The CDR3 DNA sequence: TGTGCCAGCTCACCGGAAGTTAACTATGGCTACACCTTC. The V gene is TRBV18, the J gene TRBJ1-2; no clear D gene. The CDR3 extends over 13 amino acids. Germline values: CDR1 KGHSH, CDR2 LQKENI. Deletions cut 3 bases from V and 1 base from J, with 6 bases between.

J is TRBJ2-7 and V is TRBV27, with D unclear. V lost 2 bases to trimming and J lost 10 bases, with 6 bases between them. The germline V gene has CDR1 MNHEY and CDR2 SMNVEV (reference sequence). CDR3 length: 10 residues. Here the CDR3 DNA reads TGTGCCAGCAGTTTAAACCCCCAGTACTTC. Encoded protein: CASSLNPQYF.

The chain couples TRBV5-4 to TRBJ2-2; 9 bases match TRBD1. V gave up 0 bases and J gave up 6 bases; unmatched junction bases: 3. CDR3 length: 15 residues. CDR1 is SGHNT, CDR2 YYREEE, per germline (reference sequence). The CDR3 sequence is CASSLGDRDAGELFF. CDR3 DNA: TGTGCCAGCAGCTTGGGGGACAGGGACGCCGGGGAGCTGTTTTTT.

This chain connects TRBV4-3 to TRBJ2-1; 9 bases fit TRBD2. V was pared by 2 bases and J by 4 bases, with 9 bases of the junction left unmatched. The CDR3 has 17 residues. Germline lookup yields CDR1 LGHNA and CDR2 YSLEER. CDR3 loop: CASSQPSGTSPYNEQFF. CDR3 bases: TGCGCCAGCAGCCAACCATCCGGGACTAGCCCATACAATGAGCAGTTCTTC.

The J gene is TRBJ2-1, the V gene TRBV5-4; TRBD2 aligns across 11 bases. The CDR3 loop spans 17 amino acids. The germline V gene encodes CDR1 SGHNT and CDR2 YYREEE (reference sequence). Trimming at V came to 1 base and at J to 4 bases, leaving 7 bases not matched to a gene. The DNA for the CDR3 is TGTGCCAGCAGCTTGTCTAGCGGGGGGTTCGGGTACAATGAGCAGTTCTTC. Its protein is CASSLSSGGFGYNEQFF.

This sequence joins TRBV6-6 and TRBJ2-7, with TRBD2 identical over 9 bases. J lost 4 bases, V lost 7 bases, and 11 bases had no gene match. Germline values: CDR1 MNHNY, CDR2 SVGAGI (reference sequence). This CDR3 region has 15 residues. As DNA, the CDR3 is TGTGCCAGCACCACCGGACTAGCGATTGGTTACGAGCAGTACTTC. It codes for CASTTGLAIGYEQYF.

The chain has TRBV6-1 and TRBJ1-6, with D unresolved. Germline lookup yields CDR1 MNHNS and CDR2 SASEGT. V shed 3 bases and J shed 2 bases, with 11 bases lying between them. The CDR3 runs 16 residues. The chain's CDR3 is CASSDGQFTYNSPLHF. The DNA of the CDR3 is TGTGCCAGCAGTGACGGCCAGTTTACCTATAATTCACCCCTCCACTTT.

This chain links TRBV7-2 with TRBJ2-1; D gene uncertain. Trimming took off 4 bases at V and 0 bases at J, with 13 bases between the two ends. In germline, CDR1 is SGHTA, CDR2 FQGNSA. CDR3 length: 16 amino acids. CDR3 sequence reads: CASSSVVGSSYNEQFF. The CDR3 DNA is TGTGCCAGCAGCTCCGTCGTGGGGTCCTCCTACAATGAGCAGTTCTTC.

The V gene is TRBV30, the J gene TRBJ2-1; 14 bases fit TRBD2. V lost 2 bases, J lost 8 bases, and 8 bases stayed unmatched. The CDR3 contains 16 residues. Germline V gene lookup returns CDR1 GTSNPN and CDR2 SVGIG (reference sequence). This chain's CDR3 is CAWSLNRLAGGDEQFF. The CDR3 DNA sequence: TGTGCCTGGAGTCTAAACCGACTAGCGGGGGGGGATGAGCAGTTCTTC.

V usage is TRBV11-2 and J usage is TRBJ1-5; D is uncertain. CDR1 SGHAT and CDR2 FQNNGV come from the germline V gene. The length of the CDR3 is 14 residues. Between the trimmed V and J ends, which lost 0 bases and 1 base, there was a span of 4 bases. The CDR3 coding sequence is TGTGCCAGCAGCTTAGATAGGAGCAATCAGCCCCAGCATTTT. Translation: CASSLDRSNQPQHF.

The chain links TRBV30 to TRBJ2-3; 10 positions agree with TRBD2. The CDR3 covers 18 residues. Germline trimming cut 0 bases from V and 2 bases from J; bases unmatched to any gene: 11. In germline, CDR1 is GTSNPN, CDR2 SVGIG (reference sequence). The CDR3 protein is CAWSVRLLAGTNTDTQYF. The CDR3 bases are TGTGCCTGGAGTGTAAGGTTACTAGCGGGAACAAACACAGATACGCAGTATTTT.

J is TRBJ2-3 and V is TRBV18, with 8 positions matching TRBD1. This CDR3 has 16 amino acids. The V gene end was trimmed by 3 bases and the J gene end by 0 bases; junction bases not matched to a gene: 5. The V gene's germline CDR1 is KGHSH and CDR2 LQKENI. The CDR3 DNA is TGTGCCAGCTCACCCCTGACAGGGGTTAGCACAGATACGCAGTATTTT. Its translation is CASSPLTGVSTDTQYF.

In this sample, this clone turned up a few times. The V call is TRBV7-2, the J call TRBJ1-1, with D unresolved. The germline V and J ends were trimmed by 1 base and 7 bases, with 7 bases remaining between them. The CDR3 consists of 12 residues. CDR1 and CDR2 from the germline V gene are SGHTA and FQGNSA. CDR3 protein: CASSLDGGEAFF. DNA of the CDR3: TGTGCCAGCAGCTTAGATGGCGGTGAAGCTTTCTTT.

V and J are TRBV25-1 and TRBJ1-1; D is possibly TRBD1 (5 bases). Trimming stripped 8 bases from V and 7 bases from J, with 20 bases between. The CDR3 is 14 residues long. The germline gives CDR1 MGHDK, CDR2 SYGVNS. The CDR3 spells CASGTDGHGLEAFF. CDR3 sequence (DNA): TGTGCCAGCGGCACGGATGGACATGGCCTTGAAGCTTTCTTT. The full variable domain, in which reference TRBV25-1 and TRBJ1-1 provide the parts outside the CDR3, is EADIYQTPRYLVIGTGKKITLECSQTMGHDKMYWYQQDPGMELHLIHYSYGVNSTEKGDLSSESTVSRIRTEHFPLTLESARPSHTSQYLCASGTDGHGLEAFFGQGTRLTVV.

A word on this clone: Additional DNA sequences in this sample encode the identical CDR3. The chain joins TRBV2 to TRBJ1-5; maybe TRBD1 (5 bases). Trimming removed 3 bases at V and 6 bases at J, with 9 bases between. Germline values: CDR1 SNHLY, CDR2 FYNNEI. The CDR3 extends over 13 amino acids. Here the CDR3 reads CASSDRGGQPQHF. The CDR3 DNA is TGTGCCAGCAGTGATAGGGGAGGTCAGCCCCAGCATTTT.

The chain recombines TRBV6-6 with TRBJ2-3, with D unresolved. V was pared by 7 bases and J by 0 bases, with 11 bases between. CDR1 MNHNY and CDR2 SVGAGI come from the germline V gene (reference sequence). The CDR3 loop spans 14 amino acids. CDR3 coding DNA: TGTGCCAGCACAAGGGCGGTTAGCACAGATACGCAGTATTTT. The encoded protein is CASTRAVSTDTQYF.

The chain combines TRBV28 with TRBJ1-2; tentatively, D is TRBD1 (5 bases). The CDR3 sequence is 14 residues long. Deletions cut 5 bases from V and 4 bases from J, with 14 bases between. Germline CDR1 reads MDHEN; CDR2 reads SYDVKM. The CDR3 loop reads CASSTGTEAYGYTF. The CDR3 DNA follows: TGTGCCAGCAGTACCGGGACGGAGGCCTATGGCTACACCTTC.

V usage is TRBV27 and J usage is TRBJ2-7; D unresolved. The CDR3 sequence is 13 residues long. From germline, CDR1 is MNHEY and CDR2 SMNVEV (reference sequence). V lost 5 bases to trimming and J lost 3 bases, with 11 bases between them. The DNA of the CDR3 is TGTGCCAGCAGTCCAGGTCTTCACTACGAGCAGTACTTC. This encodes CASSPGLHYEQYF.

There are a few counts of this clone. This chain links TRBV6-5 with TRBJ1-1; no firm D call. The germline V gene has CDR1 MNHEY and CDR2 SVGAGI. Between the trimmed V and J ends, which lost 3 bases and 5 bases, there was a span of 7 bases. The CDR3 is 12 amino acids. Here the CDR3 DNA reads TGTGCCAGCAGTTATGGGGAGACTGAAGCTTTCTTT. It is translated as CASSYGETEAFF.

This clone was seen once. The gene calls are TRBV28 and TRBJ2-7; the match to TRBD1 covers 7 bases. The CDR3 covers 12 residues. Germline lookup yields CDR1 MDHEN and CDR2 SYDVKM. V lost 7 bases, J lost 6 bases, and 6 bases stayed unmatched. CDR3 sequence: CASTGQVGEQYF. CDR3 nucleotides: TGTGCCAGCACCGGACAGGTCGGCGAGCAGTACTTC.

CDR3 DNA: TGTGCCAGTAGTATAAGTCGCGGAGATACGCAGTATTTT. Its protein product is CASSISRGDTQYF. This sequence joins TRBV19 and TRBJ2-3; no reliable D call. V lost 2 bases and J lost 5, with 8 bases in between. The CDR3 has 13 residues. The germline V gene has CDR1 LNHDA and CDR2 SQIVND (reference sequence).

V is TRBV2 and J is TRBJ2-3; D not resolved. The V gene's germline CDR1 is SNHLY and CDR2 FYNNEI. CDR3 length: 16 residues. The germline V and J ends were trimmed by 1 base and 1 base, with 12 bases remaining between them. The DNA of the CDR3 is TGTGCCAGCAGTGAAGATACAGACAAGGGCACAGATACGCAGTATTTT. Translation: CASSEDTDKGTDTQYF.

Remarks on this clone: This specimen includes other DNA sequences encoding the same CDR3. The rearrangement uses TRBV18 and TRBJ2-5; D remains ambiguous. The CDR3 length is 12 residues. V was shortened by 1 base and J by 5 bases, with 5 bases between the two germline ends. Germline lookup yields CDR1 KGHSH and CDR2 LQKENI. CDR3 DNA: TGTGCCAGCTCACCACGTGATGAGACCCAGTACTTC. It yields the protein CASSPRDETQYF.

The gene calls are TRBV30 and TRBJ1-1; D not certain. This CDR3 is built from 12 residues. Germline values: CDR1 GTSNPN, CDR2 SVGIG (reference sequence). Trimming removed 3 bases from V and 6 bases from J, with 11 bases in between. The CDR3 bases are TGTGCCTGGAGACGAGTAAAGCCTGAAGCTTTCTTT. Translated: CAWRRVKPEAFF.

This clone was observed a single time. The V gene is TRBV6-1, the J gene TRBJ2-2; possibly TRBD1 for D (6 bases). This CDR3 comprises 16 residues. In germline, CDR1 is MNHNS, CDR2 SASEGT. Trimming removed 4 bases at V and 3 bases at J, with 15 bases between. The CDR3 coding sequence is TGTGCCAGCAGTGCGCTACAGGGTTTAGACACCGGGGAGCTGTTTTTT. This gives the protein CASSALQGLDTGELFF.

The V call is TRBV11-2, the J call TRBJ2-1, with TRBD2 as a possible D gene (6 bases). Trimming removed 6 bases at V and 6 bases at J, with 21 bases between. This CDR3 spans 16 amino acids. The germline CDR1 and CDR2 sequences are SGHAT and FQNNGV. CDR3 sequence: CASSNLRGSHRNEQFF. The CDR3 DNA sequence: TGTGCCAGCAGTAACCTACGGGGGAGCCATCGCAATGAGCAGTTCTTC.

A remark on this clone: Mismatch with germline at one junction end may stem from a read error. The V gene is TRBV19, the J gene TRBJ1-2; D may be TRBD1 (5 bases). Germline V CDR1 and CDR2: LNHDA, SQIVND (reference sequence). The CDR3 consists of 12 residues. The CDR3 region has the DNA TGTGCCAGTAGTAAGGGGCCTGGCAGGGTGGACTTC. Amino acids: CASSKGPGRVDF. The full variable domain, with the rest looked up from reference TRBV19 and TRBJ1-2, is DGGITQSPKYLFRKEGQNVTLSCEQNLNHDAMYWYRQDPGQGLRLIYYSQIVNDFQKGDIAEGYSVSREKKESFPLTVTSAQKNPTAFYLCASSKGPGRVDFGSGTRLTVV.